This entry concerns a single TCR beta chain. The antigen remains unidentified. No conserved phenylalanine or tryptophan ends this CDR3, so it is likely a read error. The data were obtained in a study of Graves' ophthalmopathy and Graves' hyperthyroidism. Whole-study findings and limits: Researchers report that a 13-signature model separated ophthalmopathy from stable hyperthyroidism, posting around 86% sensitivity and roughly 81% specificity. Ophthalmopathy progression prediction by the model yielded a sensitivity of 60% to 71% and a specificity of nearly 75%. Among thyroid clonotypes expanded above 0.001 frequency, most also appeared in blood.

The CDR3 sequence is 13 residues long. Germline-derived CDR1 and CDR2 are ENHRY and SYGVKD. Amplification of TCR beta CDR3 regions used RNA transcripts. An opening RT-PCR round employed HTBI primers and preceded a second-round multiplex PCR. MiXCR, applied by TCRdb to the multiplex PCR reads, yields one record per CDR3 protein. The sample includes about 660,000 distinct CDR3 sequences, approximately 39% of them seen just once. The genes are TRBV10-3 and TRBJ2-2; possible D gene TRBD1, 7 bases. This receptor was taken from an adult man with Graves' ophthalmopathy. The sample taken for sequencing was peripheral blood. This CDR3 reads CAIRGTATGGLFI. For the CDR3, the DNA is TGTGCCATCAGAGGGACAGCCACCGGGGGGCTGTTTATT.